This note documents a single T cell receptor (beta chain) sequence. The sample originates from a study of cytomegalovirus exposure and HLA in healthy donors. Study as a whole: According to later analysis, the same platform produced the approximately 120 validation and about 630 first-cohort repertoires.

Clones were sequenced by immunoSEQ multiplex PCR, and TCRdb holds only the in-frame ones, with some missing. In the table there are 250,000 to 350,000 clones, 70% to 90% of which are singletons. The CDR3 has 16 amino acids. Germline V gene lookup returns CDR1 LGHNA and CDR2 YSLEER. Trimming pared 0 bases from V and 6 bases from J, leaving 18 bases between. The TCR originated in a man aged 30 to 45 in good health and CMV-seronegative. V usage is TRBV4-3 and J usage is TRBJ2-7; possibly TRBD2 for D (5 bases). The material sequenced was PBMCs. The CDR3 DNA is TGCGCCAGCAGCCAAGAACGCCGACGGAGGTGGCTCGAGCAGTACTTC. It yields the protein CASSQERRRRWLEQYF.